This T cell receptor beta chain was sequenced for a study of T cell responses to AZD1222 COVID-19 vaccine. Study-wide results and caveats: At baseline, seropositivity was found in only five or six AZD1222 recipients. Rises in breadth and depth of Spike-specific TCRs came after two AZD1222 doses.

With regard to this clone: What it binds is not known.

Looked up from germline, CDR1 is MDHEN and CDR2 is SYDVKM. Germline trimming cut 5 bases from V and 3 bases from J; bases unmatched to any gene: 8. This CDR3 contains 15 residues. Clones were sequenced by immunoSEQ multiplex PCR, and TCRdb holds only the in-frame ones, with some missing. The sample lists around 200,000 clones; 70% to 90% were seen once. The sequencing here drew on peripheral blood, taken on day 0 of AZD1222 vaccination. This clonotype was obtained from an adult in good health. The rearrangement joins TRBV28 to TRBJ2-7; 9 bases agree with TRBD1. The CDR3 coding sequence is TGTGCCAGCAGTACAGCTGGGACAGGGAACTACGAGCAGTACTTC. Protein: CASSTAGTGNYEQYF.